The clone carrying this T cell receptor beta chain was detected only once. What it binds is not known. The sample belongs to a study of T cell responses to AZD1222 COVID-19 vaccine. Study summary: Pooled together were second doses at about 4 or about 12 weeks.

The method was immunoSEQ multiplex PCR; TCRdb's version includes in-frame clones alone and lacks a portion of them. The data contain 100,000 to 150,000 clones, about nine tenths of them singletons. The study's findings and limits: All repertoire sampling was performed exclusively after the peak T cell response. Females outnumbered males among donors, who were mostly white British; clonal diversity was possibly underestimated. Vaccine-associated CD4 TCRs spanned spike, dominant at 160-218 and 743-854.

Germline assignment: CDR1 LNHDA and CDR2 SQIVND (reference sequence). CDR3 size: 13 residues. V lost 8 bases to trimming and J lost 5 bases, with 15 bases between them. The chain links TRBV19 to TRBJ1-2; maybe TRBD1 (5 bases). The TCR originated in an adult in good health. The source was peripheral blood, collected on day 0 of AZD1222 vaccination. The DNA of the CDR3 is TGTGCCAGTGGGGACGGGGGATATTATGGCTACACCTTC. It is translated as CASGDGGYYGYTF.